Listed here are 7 T cell receptor beta chains from one sample, sequenced in a study of T cell responses to AZD1222 COVID-19 vaccine. Some clones are missing from TCRdb's copy, which holds only in-frame ones; the method was immunoSEQ multiplex PCR. Among 200,000 or so clones listed, about 93% were seen once. Here the sequenced sample was peripheral blood, taken 28 days after the second AZD1222 dose. The receptors here all came from an adult who received the AZD1222 COVID-19 vaccine.

This chain joins TRBV6-2 or TRBV6-3 and TRBJ2-7; D tentatively reads TRBD1 or TRBD2 (5 bases each). The CDR3 has 17 residues. The V and J ends lost 0 bases and 0 bases respectively, with 15 bases between them. Germline V gene data show CDR1 as MNHEY and CDR2 as SVGEGT. CDR3 residues: CASSYSVLGAGSYEQYF. CDR3 DNA: TGTGCCAGCAGTTACTCGGTCTTAGGGGCGGGCTCCTACGAGCAGTACTTC.

V is TRBV4-3 and J is TRBJ1-3; D is possibly TRBD1 (5 bases). This CDR3 is built from 15 residues. V lost 0 bases to trimming and J lost 7 bases, with 13 bases between them. Germline-derived CDR1 and CDR2 are LGHNA and YSLEER. The CDR3 sequence: CASSQDRQGGNTIYF. DNA for the CDR3: TGCGCCAGCAGCCAAGATCGGCAGGGTGGGAACACCATATATTTT.

This chain joins TRBV4-1 and TRBJ2-6; the D is unclear. Germline values: CDR1 MGHRA, CDR2 YSYEKL. The CDR3 spans 17 residues. Trimming pared 1 base from V and 0 bases from J, leaving 10 bases between. CDR3 residues: CASSQVASYSGANVLTF. The CDR3 DNA follows: TGCGCCAGCAGCCAAGTGGCGAGCTACTCTGGGGCCAACGTCCTGACTTTC.

This clone was picked up one time. This chain connects TRBV2 to TRBJ1-2; 9 bases line up with TRBD1. The germline CDR1 and CDR2 sequences are SNHLY and FYNNEI. The ends lost 5 bases at V and 5 bases at J; junction bases unmatched: 3. This CDR3 region has 13 residues. The CDR3: CASSYGTGYGYTF. The CDR3, as DNA: TGTGCCAGCAGTTACGGGACAGGGTATGGCTACACCTTC.

The CDR3 region is CASSLGAGKNQPQHF. The CDR3 DNA sequence: TGTGCCAGCAGCTTAGGAGCAGGCAAAAATCAGCCCCAGCATTTT. The gene calls are TRBV7-9 and TRBJ1-5; D call uncertain. This CDR3 region has 15 residues. Trimming shortened V by 1 base and J by 4 bases, and 11 bases separated the two germline ends. Germline-derived CDR1 and CDR2 are SEHNR and FQNEAQ (reference sequence).

This chain links TRBV2 with TRBJ1-2; 7 positions agree with TRBD1. The V segment lost 6 bases and the J segment 4 bases; nucleotides outside the gene matches: 8. Germline V lookup: CDR1 SNHLY, CDR2 FYNNEI. The CDR3 is made up of 14 amino acids. CDR3 nucleotides: TGTGCCAGCAGACCGGGACAGATCTTCTATGGCTACACCTTC. It encodes CASRPGQIFYGYTF.

This rearrangement joins TRBV19 to TRBJ2-7, with 7 bases that match TRBD1. The CDR3 covers 12 residues. With 7 bases clipped from V and 5 bases from J, the junction kept 5 bases outside the gene matches. Looked up from germline, CDR1 is LNHDA and CDR2 is SQIVND (reference sequence). The CDR3 DNA follows: TGTGCCAGTAACGACAGGGCGGACGAGCAGTACTTC. Protein sequence: CASNDRADEQYF.